The entry that follows covers one T cell receptor beta chain sequence. Its antigen is currently not known. One base away there is no much larger clone; base qualities are not given. The sample is drawn from a study of blood T cell repertoires in COVID-19 (TCRdb year 2020). Context from the whole study: Collaborator samples came from the United States, Italy and Spain and covered acute and convalescent phases of COVID-19. HLA class I and class II types, where available, came from metadata supplied by the sample provider rather than from assay-based typing. The repertoires were made available in a free public database intended to serve as a resource for research on the immune response to SARS-CoV-2. A de-identified subject ID, COVID-19 status, age in years and sex were almost always included in the sample metadata. Deeply sampled blood TCRbeta repertoires from subjects exposed to, actively infected with, or recovered from COVID-19 were included in the dataset. Samples were obtained from the ongoing ImmuneRACE study (first 160 participants) and from 1,000 to 1,500 subjects provided by 6 global collaborators. The prospective study material was composed of cDNA or gDNA derived from T cells, B-cell-depleted T cells, or PBMCs. Findings and caveats that apply to the study as a whole: How much clinical and demographic metadata was included differed by source and by participant, and the metadata was provided uncurated.

Another Seattle source contributed samples from volunteer blood donors who had recovered from COVID-19. Each collaborating institution followed its own protocols to collect whole blood in K2EDTA tubes. For TCRbeta analysis, collaborators shipped samples in one of three forms: frozen whole blood, isolated PBMCs, or DNA extracted from either of those sample types. TCRbeta CDR3 regions were amplified from genomic DNA using the immunoSEQ Assay, a bias-controlled multiplex PCR. The published analysis was carried out like this. Within the assay, amplification of reference gene primers was used to estimate how many nucleated cells each sample contained. To quantify the absolute abundance of each unique TCRbeta CDR3 rearrangement, sequence reads were collapsed and filtered. For each sample, productive Simpson clonality was calculated as the square root of Simpson's diversity index across productive rearrangements. Imported from immuneACCESS, the table was reduced by TCRdb to in-frame sequences with V and J called. These copies leave out some clones; in studies compared against another copy, an unresolved V gene accounts for under half, and the cause of the remainder is not known. The V and J calls and clone size are taken from that table; D and trimming were inferred from the DNA. The sample table shows roughly 190,000 clones, and about 88% are seen once. The top ten constitute approximately 5.6% of the sample.

The sequenced sample consisted of peripheral blood. The receptor was derived from a woman in her forties who had recovered from COVID-19.

CDR3 reads: CASRENEKLFF. The nucleotides read TGTGCCAGCCGAGAAAATGAAAAACTGTTTTTT. The chain links TRBV4-2 with TRBJ1-4, with the D gene call left open. Taken from cysteine to phenylalanine, the CDR3 has 11 residues. Only the CDR3 region is kept as DNA, spanning 33 bases read in frame from base 1. V sheds 8 bases and J sheds 5 bases, leaving 6 bases between their ends. The germline V gene sets CDR1 to LGHNA and CDR2 to YNFKEQ.